One TCR beta chain is described in this entry. Germline loops: CDR1 PRHDT, CDR2 FYEKMQ (reference sequence). V shed 4 bases and J 4 bases; nucleotides not matched to a gene: 12. The length of the CDR3 is 16 residues. The repertoire was sequenced with immunoSEQ multiplex PCR; TCRdb's copy has only in-frame clones and lacks some. The sample carries about 260,000 clones, 84% recorded once. This entry comes from a study of blood T cell repertoires in COVID-19. The chain combines TRBV13 with TRBJ1-2; 7 positions match TRBD1. This receptor was taken from a human donor in a cohort sampled during active COVID-19. The specimen was peripheral blood. In nucleotides, the CDR3 is TGTGCCAGCAGCTCAGCTGACAGGGCGAGGAGCTATGGCTACACCTTC. It is translated as CASSSADRARSYGYTF.